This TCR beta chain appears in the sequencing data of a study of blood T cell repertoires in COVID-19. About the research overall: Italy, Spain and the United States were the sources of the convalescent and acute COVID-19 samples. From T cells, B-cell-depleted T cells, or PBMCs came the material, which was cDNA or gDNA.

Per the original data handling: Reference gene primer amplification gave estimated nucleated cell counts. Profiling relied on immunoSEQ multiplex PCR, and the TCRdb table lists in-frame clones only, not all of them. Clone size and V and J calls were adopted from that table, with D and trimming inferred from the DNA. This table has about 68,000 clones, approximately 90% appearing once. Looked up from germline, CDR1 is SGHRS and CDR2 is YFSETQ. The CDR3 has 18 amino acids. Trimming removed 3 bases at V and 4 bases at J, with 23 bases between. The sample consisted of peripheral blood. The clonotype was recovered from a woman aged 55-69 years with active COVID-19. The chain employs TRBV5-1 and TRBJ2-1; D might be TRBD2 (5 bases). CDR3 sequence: CASSSNLAGVTLYNEQFF. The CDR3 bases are TGCGCCAGCAGCTCGAACCTGGCCGGGGTGACGTTGTACAATGAGCAGTTCTTC. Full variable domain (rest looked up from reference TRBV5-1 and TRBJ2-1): KAGVTQTPRYLIKTRGQQVTLSCSPISGHRSVSWYQQTPGQGLQFLFEYFSETQRNKGNFPGRFSGRQFSNSRSEMNVSTLELGDSALYLCASSSNLAGVTLYNEQFFGPGTRLTVL.